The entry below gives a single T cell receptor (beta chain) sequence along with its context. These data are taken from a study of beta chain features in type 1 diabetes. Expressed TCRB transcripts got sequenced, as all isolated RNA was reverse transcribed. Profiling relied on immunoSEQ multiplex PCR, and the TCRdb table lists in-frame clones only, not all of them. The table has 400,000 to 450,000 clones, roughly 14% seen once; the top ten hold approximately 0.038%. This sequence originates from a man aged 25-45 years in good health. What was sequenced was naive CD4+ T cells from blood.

The CDR3 loop is CASSEGQGPSYEQYF. The CDR3 region has the DNA TGTGCCAGCAGCGAAGGACAGGGACCTTCCTACGAGCAGTACTTC. The V gene is TRBV9, the J gene TRBJ2-7; 8 bases fit TRBD1. The V gene end was trimmed by 3 bases and the J gene end by 1 base; junction bases not matched to a gene: 6. The V gene's germline CDR1 is SGDLS and CDR2 YYNGEE. CDR3 length: 15 amino acids. The variable domain in full, completed from reference TRBV9 and TRBJ2-7, reads DSGVTQTPKHLITATGQRVTLRCSPRSGDLSVYWYQQSLDQGLQFLIQYYNGEERAKGNILERFSAQQFPDLHSELNLSSLELGDSALYFCASSEGQGPSYEQYFGPGTRLTVT.